Shown below are 25 T cell receptor beta chains from a single sample sequenced in a study of CD8+CD57+ T cells in acquired aplastic anemia. Using genomic DNA as the template, TCR beta VDJ and CDR3 profiling was carried out. TCRdb ran MiXCR on the reads and lists one entry per CDR3 protein. This table holds roughly 180,000 distinct CDR3 sequences, 48% found once. Flow cytometry had shown expanded CD8+CD57+ cells in the patients chosen for sequencing. The sample was sorted CD4+, CD8+, or CD8+CD57+ T cells (not recorded which) from PBMCs. Every receptor here comes from a human donor with aplastic anemia.

This chain connects TRBV25-1 to TRBJ2-3, with D perhaps matching TRBD1 (5 bases). V lost 6 bases and J 4 bases, leaving 11 bases between the germline ends. This CDR3 contains 13 residues. Germline CDR1 MGHDK, CDR2 SYGVNS. The CDR3 region is CASSIQDADTQYF. CDR3 nucleotides: TGTGCCAGCAGCATACAGGACGCAGATACGCAGTATTTT.

This clonotype occurred a few times. The chain is built from TRBV15 and TRBJ2-7; no clear D gene. Germline CDR1 and CDR2: LNHNV and YYDKDF (reference sequence). This CDR3 comprises 13 residues. Trimming removed 0 bases from V and 7 bases from J, with 10 bases in between. CDR3 region: CATSRDRSAEQYF. In DNA, the CDR3 is TGTGCCACCAGCAGAGATCGGAGCGCTGAGCAGTACTTC.

V is TRBV20-1 and J is TRBJ1-5; maybe TRBD1 (5 bases). The CDR3 loop spans 14 amino acids. With 7 bases removed from V and 0 bases from J, the gap between germline ends came to 13 bases. Germline V CDR1 and CDR2: DFQATT, SNEGSKA (reference sequence). The CDR3, as DNA: TGCAGTGTCGGACATAGTTATAGCAATCAGCCCCAGCATTTT. Translated: CSVGHSYSNQPQHF.

This clonotype was observed at least ten times. The chain is built from TRBV19 and TRBJ1-5; TRBD1 matches 9 bases. J lost 5 bases, V lost 7 bases, and 3 bases had no gene match. Germline values: CDR1 LNHDA, CDR2 SQIVND (reference sequence). This CDR3 contains 13 residues. The CDR3 loop is CASTGQGYQPQHF. The CDR3, as DNA: TGTGCCAGTACGGGACAGGGCTATCAGCCCCAGCATTTT. Looking up the rest from reference TRBV19 and TRBJ1-5 gives the full variable domain: DGGITQSPKYLFRKEGQNVTLSCEQNLNHDAMYWYRQDPGQGLRLIYYSQIVNDFQKGDIAEGYSVSREKKESFPLTVTSAQKNPTAFYLCASTGQGYQPQHFGDGTRLSIL.

About this clonotype itself: The junction departs from germline at one end; a sequencing error may be responsible. The rearrangement joins TRBV2 to TRBJ2-2; D might be TRBD1 (6 bases). Germline V gives CDR1 SNHLY, CDR2 FYNNEI. This CDR3 has 14 amino acids. In DNA, the CDR3 is TGTGCCAGTGCAACCGAAAGGGACACCGGGGAGCTGTTTTTC. It encodes CASATERDTGELFF. The entire variable domain, with the rest obtained from reference TRBV2 and TRBJ2-2, is as follows: EPEVTQTPSHQVTQMGQEVILRCVPISNHLYFYWYRQILGQKVEFLVSFYNNEISEKSEIFDDQFSVERPDGSNFTLKIRSTKLEDSAMYFCASATERDTGELFFGEGSRLTVL.

At least ten counts were recorded for this clonotype. The rearrangement uses TRBV7-2 and TRBJ1-5; D may be TRBD1 (6 bases). The CDR3 has 15 residues. Germline lookup yields CDR1 SGHTA and CDR2 FQGNSA. Trimming removed 3 bases at V and 3 bases at J, with 12 bases between. The CDR3 loop reads CASSLNGGPNQPQHF. For the CDR3, the DNA is TGTGCCAGCAGCTTGAACGGGGGCCCCAATCAGCCCCAGCATTTT.

This clonotype occurred a few times. The chain has TRBV20-1 and TRBJ2-7; 7 positions agree with TRBD1. Per the germline V gene, CDR1 is DFQATT and CDR2 is SNEGSKA (reference sequence). The CDR3 runs 13 residues. V shed 2 bases, J shed 2 bases, and the junction held 3 bases outside the gene matches. Here the CDR3 reads CSARRDRAYEQYF. In DNA, the CDR3 is TGCAGTGCTAGACGGGACAGAGCCTACGAGCAGTACTTC.

V and J are TRBV15 and TRBJ1-5, with TRBD1 matching 7 bases. V lost 5 bases to trimming and J lost 6 bases; unmatched junction nucleotides: 10. Germline CDR1 and CDR2: LNHNV and YYDKDF (reference sequence). The CDR3 consists of 15 residues. CDR3 coding DNA: TGTGCCACCAGCGTTGACAGGGTAAACTCTCAGCCCCAGCATTTT. Its translation is CATSVDRVNSQPQHF.

This clonotype showed up just a few times. The chain couples TRBV10-2 to TRBJ2-7; no reliable D call. The ends were cut back, 2 bases at V and 0 bases at J, with 8 bases in the middle. CDR1 and CDR2 (germline): WSHSY, SAAADI. The CDR3 contains 14 residues. CDR3 residues: CASSELRSSYEQYF. In DNA, the CDR3 is TGCGCCAGCAGTGAGCTTAGGAGCTCCTACGAGCAGTACTTC.

This clonotype was detected only a few times. Given a much more abundant clone one base away, this may be a read error. This chain links TRBV2 with TRBJ2-7, with 7 bases identical to TRBD1. The CDR3 contains 16 residues. Germline CDR1 is SNHLY and CDR2 is FYNNEI. V trimming: 5 bases; J trimming: 4 bases; junction bases outside the gene matches: 14. The CDR3 region is CASSLDRSPAIYEQYF. CDR3 DNA sequence: TGTGCCAGCAGTTTGGACAGGAGCCCTGCGATTTACGAGCAGTACTTC.

At least ten counts were recorded for this clonotype. The chain has TRBV6-1 and TRBJ2-2; D remains unclear. The CDR3 has 14 amino acids. Germline V lookup: CDR1 MNHNS, CDR2 SASEGT. The germline V and J ends were trimmed by 2 bases and 6 bases, with 10 bases remaining between them. The CDR3 nucleotides are TGTGCCAGCAGTGAATCACGGCATTCCGGGGAGCTGTTTTTT. Translating it yields CASSESRHSGELFF.

On this clonotype itself: At one end, the junction sequence differs from germline, possibly due to a read error. CDR3 region: CASSLVRGGTRYF. DNA for the CDR3: TGTGCCAGCAGCTTAGTTCGAGGAGGTACGCGGTATTTT. V gene TRBV13 combines with J gene TRBJ2-3, with D perhaps matching TRBD2 (5 bases). The CDR3 covers 13 residues. From germline, CDR1 is PRHDT and CDR2 FYEKMQ (reference sequence). The full variable domain, completed using reference TRBV13 and TRBJ2-3, is AAGVIQSPRHLIKEKRETATLKCYPIPRHDTVYWYQQGPGQDPQFLISFYEKMQSDKGSIPDRFSAQQFSDYHSELNMSSLELGDSALYFCASSLVRGGTRYFGPGTRLTVL.

The chain carries TRBV20-1 and TRBJ1-1, with 8 bases aligning to TRBD1. This CDR3 is built from 14 residues. Trimming took 3 bases from V and 1 from J; bases not matched to a gene: 4. CDR1 DFQATT and CDR2 SNEGSKA come from the germline V gene (reference sequence). The CDR3 here is CSASAGTGNTEAFF. CDR3 coding DNA: TGCAGTGCTAGCGCAGGGACAGGGAACACTGAAGCTTTCTTT.

The chain joins TRBV20-1 to TRBJ1-1; 7 bases fit TRBD1. Germline assignment: CDR1 DFQATT and CDR2 SNEGSKA (reference sequence). This CDR3 is built from 13 residues. V lost 6 bases and J lost 0; bases outside the gene matches: 4. The CDR3 DNA is TGCAGTGCGAGGGGGCCTGTGAACACTGAAGCTTTCTTT. This encodes CSARGPVNTEAFF.

The rearrangement joins TRBV7-8 to TRBJ2-7; 7 bases match TRBD1. This CDR3 spans 14 amino acids. The junction had 8 bases not matched to a gene; V was cut back by 5 bases and J by 4 bases. Per germline, CDR1 SGHVS and CDR2 FQNEAQ. Here the CDR3 DNA reads TGTGCCAGCAGCCTTCGGGACAGCGTTTACGAGCAGTACTTC. This codes for CASSLRDSVYEQYF.

The chain links TRBV2 to TRBJ2-2, with D perhaps given as TRBD1 or TRBD2 (5 bases each). Germline CDR1 reads SNHLY; CDR2 reads FYNNEI. The germline V and J ends were trimmed by 11 bases and 0 bases, with 16 bases remaining between them. This CDR3 comprises 15 residues. CDR3 region: CACNVGTSNTGELFF. The CDR3 nucleotides read TGTGCCTGCAATGTCGGGACGTCGAACACCGGGGAGCTGTTTTTT.

The chain links TRBV19 to TRBJ2-1; unclear D gene. V lost 0 bases and J 4 bases, leaving 7 bases between the germline ends. This CDR3 is built from 14 residues. Germline V gene sequence: CDR1 LNHDA, CDR2 SQIVND (reference sequence). The CDR3 region has the DNA TGTGCCAGTAGTATAGAGACCGGTTACAATGAGCAGTTCTTC. This sequence encodes CASSIETGYNEQFF.

The CDR3 nucleotides are TGTGCCACCAGCGAGGAAGCCCCCTCCTACAATGAGCAGTTCTTC. This codes for CATSEEAPSYNEQFF. This chain joins TRBV19 and TRBJ2-1; D is uncertain. The V end was cut by 10 bases, the J end by 0 bases, with 16 bases between. The CDR3 is made up of 15 amino acids. CDR1 LNHDA and CDR2 SQIVND come from the germline V gene (reference sequence).

Remarks on this clonotype: The junction shows a germline mismatch at one end, possibly a read error. The rearrangement uses TRBV29-1 and TRBJ1-1; D remains ambiguous. The CDR3 consists of 12 residues. The germline CDR1 and CDR2 sequences are SQVTM and ANQGSEA. The CDR3 coding sequence is TGCAGCGTGCAGGAGATGAGCACTGAGGCTTTCTTT. Translating it yields CSVQEMSTEAFF.

This clonotype was seen ten or more times. This sequence joins TRBV5-1 and TRBJ1-1; 8 bases map to TRBD1. Germline loops: CDR1 SGHRS, CDR2 YFSETQ. J was trimmed by 5 bases and V by 5 bases; bases with no gene match: 8. This CDR3 contains 14 residues. CDR3 DNA: TGCGCCAGCAGAGCCGGGACAGGAGGTACTGAAGCTTTCTTT. It is translated as CASRAGTGGTEAFF.

This chain links TRBV7-9 with TRBJ1-6; 8 nucleotides match TRBD1. Germline loops: CDR1 SEHNR, CDR2 FQNEAQ (reference sequence). Losses at the gene ends were 8 bases for V and 7 bases for J; bases not matched to a gene: 4. This CDR3 is 13 amino acids long. The DNA of the CDR3 is TGTGCCAGCGTCGGACAGGGAAATTCACCCCTCCACTTT. It encodes CASVGQGNSPLHF.

The chain combines TRBV2 with TRBJ2-7; tentatively, D is TRBD1 (6 bases). CDR1 and CDR2 from the germline V gene are SNHLY and FYNNEI. The V and J ends lost 3 bases and 0 bases respectively, with 9 bases between them. The CDR3 spans 14 residues. The CDR3 region has the DNA TGTGCCAGCAGTGATCAGGGGAGCTCCTACGAGCAGTACTTC. It specifies CASSDQGSSYEQYF.

The rearrangement uses TRBV19 and TRBJ1-6, with no clear D. This CDR3 spans 13 amino acids. Per the germline V gene, CDR1 is LNHDA and CDR2 is SQIVND (reference sequence). V lost 9 bases, J lost 11 bases, and 17 bases lay in between. CDR3 DNA: TGTGCCAGCAGCTCAGGAGGACCCACACCCCTCCACTTT. Its translation is CASSSGGPTPLHF.

This clonotype has ten or more counts. The V call is TRBV12-3 or TRBV12-4, the J call TRBJ1-3, with TRBD1 identical over 7 bases. This CDR3 contains 13 residues. Trimming at V came to 5 bases and at J to 2 bases, leaving 0 bases not matched to a gene. CDR3 loop: CASSTGAGNTIYF. The CDR3 DNA reads as TGTGCCAGCAGTACAGGGGCTGGAAACACCATATATTTT.

This sequence joins TRBV19 and TRBJ2-3; D may be TRBD2 (5 bases). The CDR3 runs to 14 residues. Trimming cost V 10 bases and J 6 bases, with 20 bases left between them. CDR1 is LNHDA and CDR2 is SQIVND in the germline V gene (reference sequence). The DNA of the CDR3 is TGTGCCACCCTGGGGAGCTACCCTTGGGATACGCAGTATTTT. It translates to CATLGSYPWDTQYF.